Shown below are 10 T cell receptor beta chains from a single sample sequenced in a study of human T cells and chemical hapten exposure. Time point noted: patch test 3, about 24 weeks after DPC sensitization. Treatment in this sample: therapeutic diphenylcyclopropenone sensitization with weekly scalp DPC. TCRdb re-called the RACE reads through MiXCR, storing one row per CDR3 protein. The data contain around 200,000 distinct CDR3 sequences, under 25% of them singletons. The material sequenced was whole blood, taken in connection with sensitization to the hapten diphenylcyclopropenone (DPC). The origin of the receptors is a woman aged 35 to 49 with alopecia areata. Some clones in this sample may be carry-over from other donors' samples.

In this sample, this clonotype turned up many times. The gene calls are TRBV9 and TRBJ2-1; D ambiguous. The germline gives CDR1 SGDLS, CDR2 YYNGEE. The CDR3 is made up of 14 amino acids. V lost 0 bases and J 7 bases, leaving 11 bases between the germline ends. The CDR3 coding sequence is TGTGCCAGCAGCGTAGGGGGAACGGCAAATGAGCAGTTCTTC. Protein: CASSVGGTANEQFF.

The V gene is TRBV6-5, the J gene TRBJ2-7; a weak D match, TRBD1 (6 bases). Germline loops: CDR1 MNHEY, CDR2 SVGAGI. The length of the CDR3 is 14 residues. V lost 0 bases and J lost 5, with 11 bases in between. The CDR3 sequence is CASSYSYRDHEQYF. In DNA form, the CDR3 reads TGTGCCAGCAGTTACTCCTACAGGGACCACGAGCAGTACTTC.

In this sample, this clonotype turned up a few times. The V call is TRBV4-3, the J call TRBJ2-6; D assignment may be TRBD1 or TRBD2 (5 bases each). The CDR3 totals 18 residues. CDR1 LGHNA and CDR2 YSLEER come from the germline V gene. Trimming pared 0 bases from V and 4 bases from J, leaving 16 bases between. In DNA form, the CDR3 reads TGCGCCAGCAGCCAAGATTGGATCGGGGCAGCCGGGGCCAACGTCCTGACTTTC. Translation gives CASSQDWIGAAGANVLTF.

The chain recombines TRBV20-1 with TRBJ1-2, with unresolved D. CDR1 DFQATT and CDR2 SNEGSKA come from the germline V gene (reference sequence). Trimming cost V 0 bases and J 2 bases, with 10 bases left between them. CDR3 length: 14 amino acids. The DNA of the CDR3 is TGCAGTGCTAGAGATGCGCTCAGCAACTATGGCTACACCTTC. This sequence encodes CSARDALSNYGYTF.

This clonotype was observed at least ten times. This rearrangement joins TRBV6-1 to TRBJ2-3; no clear D gene. V shed 6 bases and J shed 2 bases, with 3 bases lying between them. This CDR3 comprises 11 residues. Germline assignment: CDR1 MNHNS and CDR2 SASEGT. The CDR3 bases are TGTGCCAGCAGACTCACAGATACGCAGTATTTT. Translated, it gives CASRLTDTQYF.

In this sample, this clonotype turned up a few times. The rearrangement joins TRBV6-2 or TRBV6-3 to TRBJ2-1, with a tentative D call TRBD2 (5 bases). The CDR3 has 14 amino acids. Trimming cost V 0 bases and J 8 bases, with 11 bases left between them. Per germline, CDR1 MNHEY and CDR2 SVGEGT. Written as DNA, the CDR3 is TGTGCCAGCAGTTACTCCAGCGGAGTTTATGAGCAGTTCTTC. The encoded protein is CASSYSSGVYEQFF.

V gene TRBV7-9 combines with J gene TRBJ2-3; possible D gene TRBD2, 6 bases. Trimming shortened V by 8 bases and J by 0 bases, and 12 bases separated the two germline ends. Per the germline V gene, CDR1 is SEHNR and CDR2 is FQNEAQ (reference sequence). The CDR3 has 14 residues. DNA of the CDR3: TGTGCCAGCGCACCCGGGACTAGCACAGATACGCAGTATTTT. As protein: CASAPGTSTDTQYF. Variable domain in full (rest from reference TRBV7-9 and TRBJ2-3): DTGVSQNPRHKITKRGQNVTFRCDPISEHNRLYWYRQTLGQGPEFLTYFQNEAQLEKSRLLSDRFSAERPKGSFSTLEIQRTEQGDSAMYLCASAPGTSTDTQYFGPGTRLTVL.

V usage is TRBV6-5 and J usage is TRBJ2-3; 10 bases map to TRBD2. V dropped 6 bases and J dropped 4; count of bases not matched to a gene: 4. The CDR3 consists of 14 residues. CDR1 MNHEY and CDR2 SVGAGI come from the germline V gene. The CDR3 spells CASRLAGGSDTQYF. CDR3 nucleotide sequence: TGTGCCAGCAGGTTAGCGGGAGGCTCAGATACGCAGTATTTT.

This clonotype was counted ten times or more. The chain joins TRBV27 to TRBJ2-1; 8 positions agree with TRBD1. Germline CDR1 and CDR2: MNHEY and SMNVEV (reference sequence). The trim removed 7 bases at V and 6 bases at J, leaving 11 bases unmatched. This CDR3 contains 15 residues. CDR3 amino acids: CASNSLGQGSNEQFF. Here the CDR3 DNA reads TGTGCCAGCAACTCCCTCGGACAGGGAAGCAATGAGCAGTTCTTC.

This clonotype has more than one count but fewer than ten. This chain links TRBV25-1 with TRBJ1-5; 7 bases agree with TRBD1. V lost 1 base, J lost 3 bases, and 9 bases stayed unmatched. Per the germline V gene, CDR1 is MGHDK and CDR2 is SYGVNS. This CDR3 is 17 amino acids long. CDR3 in amino acids: CASSELRRGQTNQPQHF. CDR3 DNA: TGTGCCAGCAGTGAATTGAGAAGGGGACAGACCAATCAGCCCCAGCATTTT. Using reference TRBV25-1 and TRBJ1-5 for the parts outside the CDR3, the full variable domain is EADIYQTPRYLVIGTGKKITLECSQTMGHDKMYWYQQDPGMELHLIHYSYGVNSTEKGDLSSESTVSRIRTEHFPLTLESARPSHTSQYLCASSELRRGQTNQPQHFGDGTRLSIL.